This T cell receptor beta chain was sequenced in a study of T cells after yellow fever vaccination. Study-level findings and limits: Repertoires sorted by FACS could include abundant clonotypes that are contaminants from the bulk population. The secondary response peaked faster, at day 5 versus 15, but was weaker. At 96% for CD4 and about 88% for CD8, most primary-vaccination clones showed up again after the booster.

This clonotype was found a few times. Its antigen is undetermined. This CDR3 has 14 amino acids. Trimming removed 3 bases from V and 3 bases from J; junction bases left unmatched: 5. Germline V gives CDR1 GTSNPN, CDR2 SVGIG (reference sequence). One entry per CDR3 protein, called by TCRdb with MiXCR from the 5' RACE reads. This repertoire shows about 350,000 distinct CDR3 sequences, over 4% found once; its top ten account for about 22%. The chain has TRBV30 and TRBJ1-2; 9 bases line up with TRBD1. This clonotype was sampled from a young man who received the YFV17D yellow fever vaccine. The starting material was PBMCs, obtained 5 days after the yellow fever booster vaccination. In nucleotides, the CDR3 is TGTGCCTGGAGCCGGGACAGGGCCCACTATGGCTACACCTTC. It codes for CAWSRDRAHYGYTF.